Listed below are T cell receptor beta chains from one sample, sequenced in a study of Graves' ophthalmopathy and Graves' hyperthyroidism. TCRdb called the multiplex PCR reads again in MiXCR, with one record for every CDR3 protein. The sample contains a few hundred thousand distinct CDR3 sequences, just under 40% of which appear only once. The sample consisted of peripheral blood or thyroid tissue (not recorded which). The receptors here all came from an adult man with Graves' hyperthyroidism. CDR3s include the opening cysteine and the closing phenylalanine or tryptophan. Each record gives: clone size, V gene, CDR3 length, D gene, J gene, CDR3 DNA, CDR3 protein. A D gene is named only where the DNA matches it firmly. Size is omitted from some rows. Given values are once, few, many or a class for expanded clones.

clone_size: many
v_call: TRBV25-1
cdr3_length: 13
d_call: TRBD1
j_call: TRBJ1-2
cdr3_nt: TGTGCCAGCAGTGGGACAGGGGGCTCGGGCTACACCTTC
cdr3_aa: CASSGTGGSGYTF

clone_size: -
v_call: TRBV7-9
cdr3_length: 17
d_call: -
j_call: TRBJ1-1
cdr3_nt: TGTGCCAGCAACCTAGCGGGAGTGGGCACCGGGAACACTGAAGCTTTCTTT
cdr3_aa: CASNLAGVGTGNTEAFF

clone_size: few
v_call: TRBV10-3
cdr3_length: 13
d_call: -
j_call: TRBJ2-1
cdr3_nt: TGTGCCATCAGTGAGTCGAACGGGGGTGAGCAGTTCTTC
cdr3_aa: CAISESNGGEQFF

clone_size: many
v_call: TRBV24-1
cdr3_length: 16
d_call: -
j_call: TRBJ2-5
cdr3_nt: TGTGCCACCAGTGATCCCACCCCGACCGACGGAGAGACCCAGTACTTC
cdr3_aa: CATSDPTPTDGETQYF

clone_size: -
v_call: TRBV29-1
cdr3_length: 12
d_call: -
j_call: TRBJ1-2
cdr3_nt: TGCAGCCAAGGTGTGGTTAGTTATGGCTACACCTTC
cdr3_aa: CSQGVVSYGYTF

clone_size: few
v_call: TRBV28
cdr3_length: 18
d_call: -
j_call: TRBJ2-5
cdr3_nt: TGTGCCAGCAGTTTATCTCGTACAGTCTTCCCCCTACAAGAGACCCAGTACTTC
cdr3_aa: CASSLSRTVFPLQETQYF

clone_size: many
v_call: TRBV7-2
cdr3_length: 14
d_call: -
j_call: TRBJ2-2
cdr3_nt: TGTGCCAGCAGCCCCAACAGGGACACCGGGGAGCTGTTTTTT
cdr3_aa: CASSPNRDTGELFF

clone_size: -
v_call: TRBV25-1
cdr3_length: 12
d_call: -
j_call: TRBJ1-1
cdr3_nt: TGTGCTTCGCAGGGAGCGAACACTGAAGCTTTCTTT
cdr3_aa: CASQGANTEAFF

clone_size: many
v_call: TRBV15
cdr3_length: 16
d_call: -
j_call: TRBJ1-6
cdr3_nt: TGTGCCACCAGCAGAGTGTCGGGGGCCTATAATTCACCCCTCCACTTT
cdr3_aa: CATSRVSGAYNSPLHF

clone_size: -
v_call: TRBV2
cdr3_length: 16
d_call: TRBD2
j_call: TRBJ2-5
cdr3_nt: TGTGCCAGCAGTGAAGGGACTAGCGGGAGTATGGAGACCCAGTACTTC
cdr3_aa: CASSEGTSGSMETQYF

clone_size: -
v_call: TRBV2
cdr3_length: 17
d_call: -
j_call: TRBJ2-7
cdr3_nt: TGTGCCAGCAGTGAATTGACAGGCACTGTAACTTCCTACGAGCAGTACTTC
cdr3_aa: CASSELTGTVTSYEQYF

clone_size: many
v_call: TRBV7-8
cdr3_length: 15
d_call: -
j_call: TRBJ2-7
cdr3_nt: TGTGCCAGCACCCCCCGAGACAGTGGCTACGTGGAGCAGTACTTC
cdr3_aa: CASTPRDSGYVEQYF

clone_size: -
v_call: TRBV24-1
cdr3_length: 12
d_call: -
j_call: TRBJ2-5
cdr3_nt: TGTGCCACCAGTGGAGCCCAGGAGACCCAGTACTTC
cdr3_aa: CATSGAQETQYF

clone_size: many
v_call: TRBV9
cdr3_length: 13
d_call: TRBD2
j_call: TRBJ2-7
cdr3_nt: TGTGCCAGCAGCGCTTGGGGAGGGGACGAGCAGTACTTC
cdr3_aa: CASSAWGGDEQYF

clone_size: -
v_call: TRBV5-1
cdr3_length: 13
d_call: -
j_call: TRBJ1-2
cdr3_nt: TGCGCCAGCAGCGTTGCTGCAATATATGGCTACACCTTC
cdr3_aa: CASSVAAIYGYTF

clone_size: many
v_call: TRBV24-1
cdr3_length: 14
d_call: TRBD1
j_call: TRBJ2-5
cdr3_nt: TGTGCCACTGCCCACCGGGACAGCCAAGAGACCCAGTACTTC
cdr3_aa: CATAHRDSQETQYF

clone_size: many
v_call: TRBV29-1
cdr3_length: 12
d_call: -
j_call: TRBJ2-7
cdr3_nt: TGCAGCGTCTTCGAGAGTGCCTACGAGCAGTACTTC
cdr3_aa: CSVFESAYEQYF

clone_size: many
v_call: TRBV12-3/TRBV12-4
cdr3_length: 13
d_call: -
j_call: TRBJ1-3
cdr3_nt: TGTGCCAGCCTCCGAGACACCGGGGCCACCATATATTTT
cdr3_aa: CASLRDTGATIYF

clone_size: -
v_call: TRBV9
cdr3_length: 15
d_call: -
j_call: TRBJ1-3
cdr3_nt: TGTGCCAGCAGCGTAGTGGAAGGGGATGGAAACACCATATATTTT
cdr3_aa: CASSVVEGDGNTIYF

clone_size: -
v_call: TRBV6-1
cdr3_length: 11
d_call: -
j_call: TRBJ1-1
cdr3_nt: TGTGCCAGCAGTGGGAGGGCGGAAGCTTTCTTT
cdr3_aa: CASSGRAEAFF

clone_size: few
v_call: TRBV2
cdr3_length: 16
d_call: -
j_call: TRBJ1-6
cdr3_nt: TGTGCCAGCAGTGAATTCGACAGTTTATATAATTCACCCCTCCACTTT
cdr3_aa: CASSEFDSLYNSPLHF

clone_size: -
v_call: TRBV2
cdr3_length: 12
d_call: -
j_call: TRBJ1-2
cdr3_nt: TGTGCCAGCAGCAGGGACAACTATGGCTACACCTTC
cdr3_aa: CASSRDNYGYTF

clone_size: many
v_call: TRBV6-5
cdr3_length: 17
d_call: TRBD2
j_call: TRBJ2-5
cdr3_nt: TGTGCCAGCAGTTACTCGCCATCTGGGACTAAAGGAGAGACCCAGTACTTC
cdr3_aa: CASSYSPSGTKGETQYF

clone_size: -
v_call: TRBV6-1
cdr3_length: 14
d_call: TRBD2
j_call: TRBJ2-7
cdr3_nt: TGTGTCAGCAGGCGAACTAGCGGGTCCTACGAGCAGTACTTC
cdr3_aa: CVSRRTSGSYEQYF

clone_size: -
v_call: TRBV10-3
cdr3_length: 14
d_call: TRBD1
j_call: TRBJ2-5
cdr3_nt: TGTGCCATCAGTGTGGGACAGGGGGAGGAGACCCAGTACTTC
cdr3_aa: CAISVGQGEETQYF

clone_size: many
v_call: TRBV19
cdr3_length: 15
d_call: -
j_call: TRBJ1-2
cdr3_nt: TGTGCCAGTAATGTCCGAGACAGATTTAACTATGGCTACACCTTC
cdr3_aa: CASNVRDRFNYGYTF

clone_size: -
v_call: TRBV5-1
cdr3_length: 14
d_call: TRBD1
j_call: TRBJ2-5
cdr3_nt: TGCGCCAGCAGCTTGGGCACAGGGGGCGAGACCCAGTACTTC
cdr3_aa: CASSLGTGGETQYF

clone_size: few
v_call: TRBV7-8
cdr3_length: 15
d_call: -
j_call: TRBJ1-2
cdr3_nt: TGTGCCAGCAGCTCCGGCTCACCACCCTACTATGGCTACACCTTC
cdr3_aa: CASSSGSPPYYGYTF

clone_size: -
v_call: TRBV10-1
cdr3_length: 15
d_call: TRBD1
j_call: TRBJ1-4
cdr3_nt: TGCGCCAGCAGTGACGCCGGGACAGGTCTTGAAAAACTGTTTTTT
cdr3_aa: CASSDAGTGLEKLFF

clone_size: -
v_call: TRBV27
cdr3_length: 15
d_call: -
j_call: TRBJ1-5
cdr3_nt: TGTGCCAGCGGCACCAGGGGAGAGGGCAATCAGCCCCAGCATTTT
cdr3_aa: CASGTRGEGNQPQHF

clone_size: -
v_call: TRBV7-3
cdr3_length: 15
d_call: TRBD1
j_call: TRBJ1-2
cdr3_nt: TGCGCCTGCAGCCAAGATGAACAGGGGGCTAACGGCTACACCTTC
cdr3_aa: CACSQDEQGANGYTF

clone_size: many
v_call: TRBV20-1
cdr3_length: 15
d_call: TRBD1
j_call: TRBJ2-7
cdr3_nt: TGCAGTGCTACGGGAGGACAGGGGAACCCCTACGAGCAGTACTTC
cdr3_aa: CSATGGQGNPYEQYF

clone_size: many
v_call: TRBV5-1
cdr3_length: 15
d_call: -
j_call: TRBJ2-7
cdr3_nt: TGCGCCAGCAGCTTGGGAGGGACACCCACCTACGAGCAGTACTTC
cdr3_aa: CASSLGGTPTYEQYF

clone_size: -
v_call: TRBV7-2
cdr3_length: 21
d_call: TRBD1
j_call: TRBJ1-6
cdr3_nt: TGTGCCAGCAGATTGACAGGGGAAAGGGGACTTGGCAGCTCCTATAATTCACCCCACCACTTT
cdr3_aa: CASRLTGERGLGSSYNSPHHF

clone_size: many
v_call: TRBV10-2
cdr3_length: 13
d_call: -
j_call: TRBJ2-7
cdr3_nt: TGCGCCAGCCTCTCTTCAGGGTCCAAGGAGCAGTACTTC
cdr3_aa: CASLSSGSKEQYF

clone_size: -
v_call: TRBV12-3/TRBV12-4
cdr3_length: 11
d_call: -
j_call: TRBJ1-2
cdr3_nt: TGTGCCCTTGGACAACCCTATGGCTACACCTTC
cdr3_aa: CALGQPYGYTF

clone_size: -
v_call: TRBV2
cdr3_length: 14
d_call: TRBD1
j_call: TRBJ2-2
cdr3_nt: TGTGCCATGGGACAGGGGAGATGGACCGGGGAGCTGTTTTTT
cdr3_aa: CAMGQGRWTGELFF

clone_size: many
v_call: TRBV12-3/TRBV12-4
cdr3_length: 12
d_call: -
j_call: TRBJ1-1
cdr3_nt: TGTGCCAGCAGCCTAGATTACACTGAAGCTTTCTTT
cdr3_aa: CASSLDYTEAFF

clone_size: -
v_call: TRBV7-9
cdr3_length: 13
d_call: TRBD2
j_call: TRBJ2-7
cdr3_nt: TGTGCCAGCAGCTTCCGGGGGGAGAACGAGCAGTACTTC
cdr3_aa: CASSFRGENEQYF

clone_size: many
v_call: TRBV7-9
cdr3_length: 12
d_call: -
j_call: TRBJ1-2
cdr3_nt: TGTGCCAGCAGCTTTCGGGGTGGCGGCTACACCTTC
cdr3_aa: CASSFRGGGYTF

clone_size: many
v_call: TRBV2
cdr3_length: 15
d_call: TRBD1
j_call: TRBJ1-1
cdr3_nt: TGTGCCAGCAGTGAAGCTAGGACAGGGGGAACTGAAGCTTTCTTT
cdr3_aa: CASSEARTGGTEAFF

clone_size: -
v_call: TRBV2
cdr3_length: 15
d_call: TRBD1
j_call: TRBJ1-1
cdr3_nt: TGTGCCAACAGCCCGCGACAGGGCGGTAACACTGAAGCTTTCTTT
cdr3_aa: CANSPRQGGNTEAFF

clone_size: -
v_call: TRBV15
cdr3_length: 14
d_call: TRBD2
j_call: TRBJ2-7
cdr3_nt: TGTGCCACCAGCAGACGACGGGGGGGCGACGAGCAGTACTTC
cdr3_aa: CATSRRRGGDEQYF

clone_size: many
v_call: TRBV11-2
cdr3_length: 16
d_call: TRBD1
j_call: TRBJ1-6
cdr3_nt: TGTGCCAGCAGCGACCTAGGACAGGGAGATAATTCACCCCTCCACTTT
cdr3_aa: CASSDLGQGDNSPLHF

clone_size: -
v_call: TRBV29-1
cdr3_length: 13
d_call: TRBD1
j_call: TRBJ1-5
cdr3_nt: TGCAGCCTCGGACAGGGGTCACGGCAGCCCCAGCATTTT
cdr3_aa: CSLGQGSRQPQHF

clone_size: -
v_call: TRBV19
cdr3_length: 14
d_call: -
j_call: TRBJ1-2
cdr3_nt: TGTGCCAGTAGTATAGGGCCGACAGGCTATGGCTGCACCTTC
cdr3_aa: CASSIGPTGYGCTF

clone_size: many
v_call: TRBV2
cdr3_length: 13
d_call: -
j_call: TRBJ2-7
cdr3_nt: TGTGCCAGCAGCCCCGAGGATACTTACGAGCAGTACTTC
cdr3_aa: CASSPEDTYEQYF

clone_size: many
v_call: TRBV29-1
cdr3_length: 17
d_call: -
j_call: TRBJ2-2
cdr3_nt: TGCAGCGTCCTCCTAGGGGGACGCCGGACGAACACCGGGGAGCTGTTTTTT
cdr3_aa: CSVLLGGRRTNTGELFF

clone_size: many
v_call: TRBV12-3/TRBV12-4
cdr3_length: 15
d_call: TRBD2
j_call: TRBJ2-7
cdr3_nt: TGTGCCAGCACTTCCCTTCGGGGGGGGCCGGACGAGCAGTACTTC
cdr3_aa: CASTSLRGGPDEQYF

clone_size: -
v_call: TRBV6-5
cdr3_length: 16
d_call: TRBD1
j_call: TRBJ2-7
cdr3_nt: TGTGCCAGCAGTTACTCGGTCAGGGGGCCCTCCTACGAGCAGTACTTC
cdr3_aa: CASSYSVRGPSYEQYF